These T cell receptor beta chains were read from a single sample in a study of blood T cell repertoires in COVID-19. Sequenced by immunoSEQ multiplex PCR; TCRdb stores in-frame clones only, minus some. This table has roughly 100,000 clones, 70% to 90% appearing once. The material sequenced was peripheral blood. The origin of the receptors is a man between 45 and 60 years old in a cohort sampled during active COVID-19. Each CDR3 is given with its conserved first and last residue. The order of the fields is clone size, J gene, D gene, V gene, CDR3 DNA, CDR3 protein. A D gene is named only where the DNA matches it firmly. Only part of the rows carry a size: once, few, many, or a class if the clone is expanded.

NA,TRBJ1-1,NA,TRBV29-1,TGCAGCGGTCTCACGGGACAAAACACTGAAGCTTTCTTT,CSGLTGQNTEAFF
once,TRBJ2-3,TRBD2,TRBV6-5,TGTGCCAGCAGTCTAGCGGGGATCACAGATACGCAGTATTTT,CASSLAGITDTQYF
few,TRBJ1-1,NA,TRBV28,TGTGCCAGCAGTTTTCTGGGGGGAAAAGCTTTCTTT,CASSFLGGKAFF
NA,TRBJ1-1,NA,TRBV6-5,TGTGCCAGCAACCTCGACACCAAAAACACTGAAGCTTTCTTT,CASNLDTKNTEAFF
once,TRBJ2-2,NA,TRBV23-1,TGCGCCAGGAAAACAGGTTCCGGGGAGCTGTTTTTT,CARKTGSGELFF
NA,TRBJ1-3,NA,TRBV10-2,TGCGCCAGCAGTGAGACAGGGACTGGAAACACCATATATTTT,CASSETGTGNTIYF
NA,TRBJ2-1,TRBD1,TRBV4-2,TGTGCCAGCAGCCAAGTAATCGGACAGGAGATCTACAATGAGCAGTTCTTC,CASSQVIGQEIYNEQFF
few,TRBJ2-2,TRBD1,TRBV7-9,TGTGCCAGCAGCGTAGGCAGGGGGCGCAGGACCGGGGAGCTGTTTTTT,CASSVGRGRRTGELFF
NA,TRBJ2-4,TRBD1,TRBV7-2,TGTGCCAGCAGCTACCGGGACAGGAGGGGAAACATTCAGTACTTC,CASSYRDRRGNIQYF
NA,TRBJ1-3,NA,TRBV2,TGTGCCAGCCTAGAGTTTGACGTCTCTGGAAACACCATATATTTT,CASLEFDVSGNTIYF
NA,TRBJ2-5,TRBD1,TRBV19,TGTGCCAGTAGTATGACAGGGTATGCTGACCTTCCCCAGTACTTC,CASSMTGYADLPQYF
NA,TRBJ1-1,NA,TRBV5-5,TGTGCCAGCAGCTTGGGAGGACAACACACTGAAGCTTTCTTT,CASSLGGQHTEAFF
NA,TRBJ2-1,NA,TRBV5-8,TGTGCCAGCAGCTTGCCTAACAGGAACTCCTACAATGAGCAGTTCTTC,CASSLPNRNSYNEQFF
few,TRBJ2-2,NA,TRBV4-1,TGCGCCAGCAGCCAAGATTTCACGAACACCGGGGAGCTGTTTTTT,CASSQDFTNTGELFF
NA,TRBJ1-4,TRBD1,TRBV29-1,TGCAGCGTTAGACAGGGCCCTAATGAAAAACTGTTTTTT,CSVRQGPNEKLFF
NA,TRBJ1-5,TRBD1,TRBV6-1,TGTGCCAGCAGTGAAGGGACAGGGGCCCCGTGGCCCCAGCATTTT,CASSEGTGAPWPQHF
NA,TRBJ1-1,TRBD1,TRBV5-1,TGCGCCAGCAGCAATCCGGGACAGGGAACTGAAGCTTTCTTT,CASSNPGQGTEAFF
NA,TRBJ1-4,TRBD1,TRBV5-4,TGTGCCAGCAGCTCAGGGACAGATAATGAAAAACTGTTTTTT,CASSSGTDNEKLFF
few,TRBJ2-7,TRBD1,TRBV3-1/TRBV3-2,TGTGCCAGCAGCCCAACCCAGGGGGCGGGTGCCGAATACGAGCAGTACTTC,CASSPTQGAGAEYEQYF
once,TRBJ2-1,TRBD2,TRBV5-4,TGTGCCAGCAGCCCCGGGACTAGCGGACTATTTGAGCAGTTCTTC,CASSPGTSGLFEQFF
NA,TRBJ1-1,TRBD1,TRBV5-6,TGTGCCAGCAGCGGCAGGGGGGTCGCTGAAGCTTTCTTT,CASSGRGVAEAFF
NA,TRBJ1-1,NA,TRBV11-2,TGTGCCAGCAGTAGACAGGTCCGCGGTGAAGCTTTCTTT,CASSRQVRGEAFF
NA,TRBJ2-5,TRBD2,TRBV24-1,TGTGCCACCAGTGATTTTGTTATGGGGCGGGGGAAAGAGACCCAGTACTTC,CATSDFVMGRGKETQYF
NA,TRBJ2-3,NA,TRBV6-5,TGTGCCAGCACAGGGGTGTTCACAGATACGCAGTATTTT,CASTGVFTDTQYF